Presented here are 10 T cell receptor beta chains from one specimen sequenced in a study of blood T cell repertoires in COVID-19. Sequencing used immunoSEQ multiplex PCR; TCRdb keeps in-frame clones, though not all of them. The sample has a few hundred thousand clones; 70% to 90% are singletons. The specimen was PBMCs or T cells enriched from blood (not recorded which). Receptor source: a woman aged 50 to 65 who had recovered from COVID-19.

This clone was seen once. The J gene is TRBJ1-5, the V gene TRBV28, with D possibly TRBD1 on 6 matching bases. Trimming removed 3 bases from V and 7 bases from J, with 10 bases in between. This CDR3 is built from 13 residues. Germline V gene data show CDR1 as MDHEN and CDR2 as SYDVKM. CDR3 coding DNA: TGTGCCAGCAGTTTCACAGGGCTGCAGCCCCAGCATTTT. Its translation: CASSFTGLQPQHF.

This clone has just a few counts. This chain joins TRBV11-3 and TRBJ2-2, with 9 bases lining up with TRBD2. CDR3 length equals 13 residues. Per germline, CDR1 SGHNT and CDR2 YENEEA. V lost 4 bases to trimming and J lost 8 bases; unmatched junction nucleotides: 2. The CDR3 region is CASSYLAGGELFF. CDR3 bases: TGTGCCAGCAGCTATCTAGCGGGAGGGGAGCTGTTTTTT.

In its sample, this clone was seen once. The J gene is TRBJ2-3, the V gene TRBV3-1 (or the pseudogene TRBV3-2); 8 bases are a match to TRBD2. Germline-derived CDR1 and CDR2 are LGHDT and YNNKEL (reference sequence). The CDR3 is 16 residues long. Trimming at V came to 3 bases and at J to 3 bases, leaving 8 bases not matched to a gene. The CDR3 reads CASSHGAGVATDTQYF. Here the CDR3 DNA reads TGTGCCAGCAGCCACGGAGCGGGAGTAGCGACAGATACGCAGTATTTT.

V gene TRBV2 combines with J gene TRBJ2-1; 13 bases align to TRBD2. CDR1 and CDR2 (germline): SNHLY, FYNNEI. The V gene end was trimmed by 6 bases and the J gene end by 7 bases; junction bases not matched to a gene: 9. The CDR3 is 16 amino acids. This CDR3 reads CASRARTSGSYNEQFF. The CDR3 region has the DNA TGTGCCAGCAGGGCAAGGACTAGCGGGAGTTATAATGAGCAGTTCTTC.

V gene TRBV6-5 combines with J gene TRBJ1-2; D unclear. Trimming shortened V by 8 bases and J by 7 bases, and 14 bases separated the two germline ends. The CDR3 loop spans 12 amino acids. Germline V CDR1 and CDR2: MNHEY, SVGAGI. The CDR3: CASLGQSSGYTF. CDR3 coding DNA: TGTGCCAGCCTTGGTCAATCGAGTGGCTACACCTTC.

The V call is TRBV5-4, the J call TRBJ2-1; TRBD2 agrees at 11 bases. The germline gives CDR1 SGHNT, CDR2 YYREEE (reference sequence). Unmatched junction bases numbered 3, after V lost 0 bases and J lost 7 bases. This CDR3 has 15 residues. Written as DNA, the CDR3 is TGTGCCAGCAGCTTGGGAGGACTAGCGGGTAATGAGCAGTTCTTC. It translates to CASSLGGLAGNEQFF.

The chain links TRBV24-1 to TRBJ2-2; TRBD2 matches at 7 bases. Losses at the gene ends were 6 bases for V and 2 bases for J; bases not matched to a gene: 5. This CDR3 comprises 15 residues. From germline, CDR1 is KGHDR and CDR2 SFDVKD. CDR3 nucleotide sequence: TGTGCCACCAGTAGGTCTAGCGGCAACACCGGGGAGCTGTTTTTT. Its translation: CATSRSSGNTGELFF.

This chain uses TRBV18 with TRBJ2-3; 9 positions agree with TRBD2. V was pared by 1 base and J by 6 bases, with 8 bases of the junction left unmatched. The CDR3 loop spans 16 amino acids. Germline CDR1 and CDR2: KGHSH and LQKENI. The CDR3 bases are TGTGCCAGCTCACCACTTCTAGCGGGGTCGGTCGATACGCAGTATTTT. Residues: CASSPLLAGSVDTQYF.

This chain links TRBV11-2 with TRBJ2-5; 7 bases align to TRBD1. Germline lookup yields CDR1 SGHAT and CDR2 FQNNGV. This CDR3 comprises 14 residues. The ends lost 1 base at V and 2 bases at J; junction bases unmatched: 1. The CDR3 nucleotides read TGTGCCAGCAGCTTAGGACAGGGACAAGAGACCCAGTACTTC. Protein product: CASSLGQGQETQYF.

The chain employs TRBV9 and TRBJ1-3; TRBD1 agrees at 9 bases. The germline V gene has CDR1 SGDLS and CDR2 YYNGEE. J was trimmed by 0 bases and V by 3 bases; bases with no gene match: 10. The CDR3 totals 18 residues. CDR3 sequence reads: CASSAGLTGGSSGNTIYF. The CDR3, as DNA: TGTGCCAGCAGCGCCGGACTTACAGGGGGCTCCTCTGGAAACACCATATATTTT.